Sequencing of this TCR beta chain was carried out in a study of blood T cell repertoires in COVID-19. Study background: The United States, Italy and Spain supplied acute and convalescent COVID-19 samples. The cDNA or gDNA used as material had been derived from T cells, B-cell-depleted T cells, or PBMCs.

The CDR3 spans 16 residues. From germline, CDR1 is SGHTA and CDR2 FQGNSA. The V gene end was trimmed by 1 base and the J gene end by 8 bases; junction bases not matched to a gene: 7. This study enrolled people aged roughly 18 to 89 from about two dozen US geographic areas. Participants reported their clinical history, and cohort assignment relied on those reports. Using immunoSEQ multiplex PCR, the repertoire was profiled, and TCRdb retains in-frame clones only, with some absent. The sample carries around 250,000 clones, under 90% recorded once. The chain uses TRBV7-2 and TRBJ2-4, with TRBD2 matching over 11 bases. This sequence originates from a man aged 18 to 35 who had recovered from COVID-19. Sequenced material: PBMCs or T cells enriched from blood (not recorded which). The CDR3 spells CASSLVAGGPGDIQYF. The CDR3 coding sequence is TGTGCCAGCAGCTTAGTAGCGGGGGGGCCAGGGGACATTCAGTACTTC.